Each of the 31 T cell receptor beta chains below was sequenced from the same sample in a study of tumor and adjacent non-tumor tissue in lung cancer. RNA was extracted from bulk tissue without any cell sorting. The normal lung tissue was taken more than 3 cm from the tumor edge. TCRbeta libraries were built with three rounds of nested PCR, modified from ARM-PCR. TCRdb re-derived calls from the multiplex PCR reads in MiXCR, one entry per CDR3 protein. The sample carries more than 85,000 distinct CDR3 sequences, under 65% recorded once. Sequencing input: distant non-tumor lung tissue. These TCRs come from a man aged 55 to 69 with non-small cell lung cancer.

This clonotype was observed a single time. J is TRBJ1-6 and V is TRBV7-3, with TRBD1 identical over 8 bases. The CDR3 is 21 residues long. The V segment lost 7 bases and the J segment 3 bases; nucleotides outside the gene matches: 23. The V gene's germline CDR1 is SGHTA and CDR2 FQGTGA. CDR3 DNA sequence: TGTGCCAGCACCCCGGGACAGGACGTTAAGTCAAACTCCGACTATAATTCACCCCTCCACTTT. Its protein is CASTPGQDVKSNSDYNSPLHF. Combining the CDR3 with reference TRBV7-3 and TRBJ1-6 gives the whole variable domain GAGVSQTPSNKVTEKGKYVELRCDPISGHTALYWYRQSLGQGPEFLIYFQGTGAADDSGLPNDRFFAVRPEGSVSTLKIQRTERGDSAVYLCASTPGQDVKSNSDYNSPLHFGNGTRLTVT.

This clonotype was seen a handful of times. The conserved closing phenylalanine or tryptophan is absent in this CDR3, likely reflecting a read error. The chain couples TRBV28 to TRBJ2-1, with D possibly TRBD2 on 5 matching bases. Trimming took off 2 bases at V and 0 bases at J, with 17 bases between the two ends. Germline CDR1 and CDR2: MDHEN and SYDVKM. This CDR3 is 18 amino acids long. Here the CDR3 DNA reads TGTGCCAGCAGTTTACCAGGACTTGATCTAAGCTCCTACAATGAGCAGTTCCTC. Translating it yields CASSLPGLDLSSYNEQFL.

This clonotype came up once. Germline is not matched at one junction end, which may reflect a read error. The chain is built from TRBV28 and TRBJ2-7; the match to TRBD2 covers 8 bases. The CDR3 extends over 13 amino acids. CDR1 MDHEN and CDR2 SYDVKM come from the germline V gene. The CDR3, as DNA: TGTGCCATCAGTCCAATCGGGACTAGTGTAAAGTGTTTC. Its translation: CAISPIGTSVKCF.

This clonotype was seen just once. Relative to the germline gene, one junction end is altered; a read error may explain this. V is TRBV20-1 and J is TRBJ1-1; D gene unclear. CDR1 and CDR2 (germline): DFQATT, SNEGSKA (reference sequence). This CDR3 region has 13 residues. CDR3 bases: TGCAGTGCTAGAGGAGAGGTGAAAACTGAAGCTTTCTTT. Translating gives CSARGEVKTEAFF.

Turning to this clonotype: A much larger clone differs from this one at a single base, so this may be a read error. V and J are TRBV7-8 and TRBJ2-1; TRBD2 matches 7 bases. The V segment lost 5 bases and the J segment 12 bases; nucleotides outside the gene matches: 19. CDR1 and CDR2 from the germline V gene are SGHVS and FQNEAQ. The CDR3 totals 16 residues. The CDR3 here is CASSPPEVGGFGGQFF. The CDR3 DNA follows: TGTGCCAGCAGCCCCCCGGAGGTGGGGGGGTTTGGTGGGCAGTTCTTC.

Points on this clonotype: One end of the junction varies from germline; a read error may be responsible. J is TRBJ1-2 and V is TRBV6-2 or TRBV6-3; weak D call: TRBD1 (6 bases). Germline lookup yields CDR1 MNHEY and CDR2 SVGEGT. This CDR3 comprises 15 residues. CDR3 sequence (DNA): TGTGCCAGCTGTTACTCGAACGGGGGCTTGGATGGCTACACCTTT. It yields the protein CASCYSNGGLDGYTF.

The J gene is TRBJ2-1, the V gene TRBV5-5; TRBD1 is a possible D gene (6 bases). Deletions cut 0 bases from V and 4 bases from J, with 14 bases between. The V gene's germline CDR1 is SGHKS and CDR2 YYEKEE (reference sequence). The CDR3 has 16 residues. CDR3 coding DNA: TGTGCCAGCAGCTTGGTACAGGGACACGAGTACAATGAGCAGTTCTTC. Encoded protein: CASSLVQGHEYNEQFF.

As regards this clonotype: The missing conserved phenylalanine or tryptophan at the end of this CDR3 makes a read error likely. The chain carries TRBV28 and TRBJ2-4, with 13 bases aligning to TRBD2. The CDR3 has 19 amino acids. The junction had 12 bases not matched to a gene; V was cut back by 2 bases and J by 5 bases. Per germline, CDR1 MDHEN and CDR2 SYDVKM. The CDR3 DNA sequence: TGTGCCAGCAGTTTAGCCCCCCCCACTAGCGGGAGGGCCGAAAACATTCAGTACTTA. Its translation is CASSLAPPTSGRAENIQYL.

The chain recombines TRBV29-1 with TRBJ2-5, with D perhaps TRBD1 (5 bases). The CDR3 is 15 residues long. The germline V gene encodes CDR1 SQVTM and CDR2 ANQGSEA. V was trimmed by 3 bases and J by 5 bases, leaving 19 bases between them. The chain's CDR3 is CSVEADMGRSETQYF. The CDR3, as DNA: TGCAGCGTTGAGGCAGACATGGGGCGGTCGGAGACCCAGTACTTC.

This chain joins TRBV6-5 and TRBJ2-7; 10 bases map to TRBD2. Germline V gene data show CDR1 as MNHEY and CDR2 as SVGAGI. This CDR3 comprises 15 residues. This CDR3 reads CASSLWTSGSYEQYF. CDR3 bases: TGTGCAAGCTCCCTCTGGACTAGCGGATCCTACGAGCAGTACTTC.

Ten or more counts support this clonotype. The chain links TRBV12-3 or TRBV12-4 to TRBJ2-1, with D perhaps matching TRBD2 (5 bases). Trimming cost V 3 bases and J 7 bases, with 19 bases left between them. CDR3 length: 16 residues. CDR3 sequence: CASSFTINPTGNEQFF. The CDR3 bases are TGTGCCAGCAGTTTTACCATCAATCCTACGGGGAATGAGCAGTTCTTC.

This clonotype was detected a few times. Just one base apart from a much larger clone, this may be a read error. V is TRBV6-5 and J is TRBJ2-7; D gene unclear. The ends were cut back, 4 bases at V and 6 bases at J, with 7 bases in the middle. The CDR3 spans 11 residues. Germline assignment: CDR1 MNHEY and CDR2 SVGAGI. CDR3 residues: CASSSEREQYF. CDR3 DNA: TGTGCCAGCAGTTCCGAGCGCGAGCAGTACTTC.

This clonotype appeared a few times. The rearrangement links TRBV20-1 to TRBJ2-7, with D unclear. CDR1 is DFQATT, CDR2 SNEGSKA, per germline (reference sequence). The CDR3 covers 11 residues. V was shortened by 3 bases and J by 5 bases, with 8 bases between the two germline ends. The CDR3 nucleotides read TGCAGTGCTAGTTTTAGGGACGAGCAGTACTTC. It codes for CSASFRDEQYF.

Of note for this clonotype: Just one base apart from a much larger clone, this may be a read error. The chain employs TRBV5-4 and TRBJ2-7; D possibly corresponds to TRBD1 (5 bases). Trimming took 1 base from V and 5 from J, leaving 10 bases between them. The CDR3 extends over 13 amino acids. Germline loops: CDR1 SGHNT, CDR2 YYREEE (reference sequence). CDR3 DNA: TGTGCCAGCAGCTTGAGGCAGGACAACGAGCAGTACTTC. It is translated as CASSLRQDNEQYF.

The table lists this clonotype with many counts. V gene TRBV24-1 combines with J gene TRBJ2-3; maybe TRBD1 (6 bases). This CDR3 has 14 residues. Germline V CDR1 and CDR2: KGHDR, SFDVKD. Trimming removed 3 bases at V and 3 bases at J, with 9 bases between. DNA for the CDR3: TGTGCCACCAGTGATAGGACAGCGACAGATACGCAGTATTTT. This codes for CATSDRTATDTQYF.

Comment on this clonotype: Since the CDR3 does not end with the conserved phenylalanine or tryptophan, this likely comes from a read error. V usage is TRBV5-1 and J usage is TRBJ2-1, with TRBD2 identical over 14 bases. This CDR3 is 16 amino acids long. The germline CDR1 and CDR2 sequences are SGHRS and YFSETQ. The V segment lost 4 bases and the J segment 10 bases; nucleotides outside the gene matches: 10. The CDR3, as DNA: TGCGCCAGCAGCCTAATTCCGGGACTAGCGGGGGACGAGCAGTTCCTC. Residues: CASSLIPGLAGDEQFL.

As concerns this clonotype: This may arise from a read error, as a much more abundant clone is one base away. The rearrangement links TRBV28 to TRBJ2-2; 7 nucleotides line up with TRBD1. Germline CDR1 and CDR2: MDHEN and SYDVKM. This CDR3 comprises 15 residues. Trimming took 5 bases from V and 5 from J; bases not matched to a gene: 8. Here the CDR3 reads CASSIGTGETGELFF. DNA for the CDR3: TGTGCCAGCAGTATAGGCACAGGGGAGACCGGGGAGCTGTTTTTT.

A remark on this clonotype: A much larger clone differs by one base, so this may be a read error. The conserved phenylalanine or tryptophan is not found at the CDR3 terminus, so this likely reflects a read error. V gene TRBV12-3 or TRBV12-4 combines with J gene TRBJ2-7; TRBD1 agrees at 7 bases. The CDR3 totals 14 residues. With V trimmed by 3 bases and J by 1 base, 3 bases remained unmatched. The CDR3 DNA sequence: TGTGCCAGCAGTTTCGGGACAGATTCCTACGAGCAGTACTAC. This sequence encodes CASSFGTDSYEQYY.

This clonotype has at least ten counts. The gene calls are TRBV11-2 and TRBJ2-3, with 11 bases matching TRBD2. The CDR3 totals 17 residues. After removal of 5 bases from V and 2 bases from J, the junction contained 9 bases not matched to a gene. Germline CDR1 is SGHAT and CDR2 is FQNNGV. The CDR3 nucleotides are TGTGCCAGCAGCCCATCTGGGACTAGCGGATTCACAGATACGCAGTATTTT. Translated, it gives CASSPSGTSGFTDTQYF. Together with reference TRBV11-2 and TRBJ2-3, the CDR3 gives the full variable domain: EAGVAQSPRYKIIEKRQSVAFWCNPISGHATLYWYQQILGQGPKLLIQFQNNGVVDDSQLPKDRFSAERLKGVDSTLKIQPAKLEDSAVYLCASSPSGTSGFTDTQYFGPGTRLTVL.

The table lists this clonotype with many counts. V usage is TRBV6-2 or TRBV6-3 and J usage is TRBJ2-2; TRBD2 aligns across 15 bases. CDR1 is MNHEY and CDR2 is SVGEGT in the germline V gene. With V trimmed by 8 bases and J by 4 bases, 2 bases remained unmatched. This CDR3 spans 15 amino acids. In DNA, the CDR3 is TGTGCCAGCGGACTAGCGGGGGGGCCCACCGGGGAGCTGTTTTTT. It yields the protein CASGLAGGPTGELFF.

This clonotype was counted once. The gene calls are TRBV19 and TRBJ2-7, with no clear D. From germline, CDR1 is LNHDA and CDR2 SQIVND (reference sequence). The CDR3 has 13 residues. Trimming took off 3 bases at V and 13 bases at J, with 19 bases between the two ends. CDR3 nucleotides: TGTGCCAGTAGTATGGTCCCCGCTGGTCGGATATACTTC. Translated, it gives CASSMVPAGRIYF.

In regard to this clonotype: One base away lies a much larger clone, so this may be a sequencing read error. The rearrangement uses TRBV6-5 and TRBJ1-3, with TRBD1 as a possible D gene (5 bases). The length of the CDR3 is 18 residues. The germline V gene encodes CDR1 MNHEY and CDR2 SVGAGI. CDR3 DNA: TGTGCCAGCAGTACGGGGACCTTCGGGGGTACCCCTGGAGACACCATATATTTT. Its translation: CASSTGTFGGTPGDTIYF.

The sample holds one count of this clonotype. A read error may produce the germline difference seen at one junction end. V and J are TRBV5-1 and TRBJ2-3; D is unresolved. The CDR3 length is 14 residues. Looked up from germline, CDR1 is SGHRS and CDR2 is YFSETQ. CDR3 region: CASSLYPSTDTLYF. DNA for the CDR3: TGCGCCAGCAGCTTATACCCGAGCACAGATACGCTGTATTTT.

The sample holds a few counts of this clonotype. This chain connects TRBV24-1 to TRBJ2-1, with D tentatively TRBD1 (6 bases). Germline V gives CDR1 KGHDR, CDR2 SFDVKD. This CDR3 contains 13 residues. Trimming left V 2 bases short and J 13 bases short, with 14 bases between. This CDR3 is CATSDSTDRNQFF. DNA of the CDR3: TGTGCCACCAGTGATTCCACCGACAGGAACCAGTTCTTC.

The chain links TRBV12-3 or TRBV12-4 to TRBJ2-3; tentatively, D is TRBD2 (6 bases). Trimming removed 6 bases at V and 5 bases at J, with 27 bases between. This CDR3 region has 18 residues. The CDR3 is CASSPPFLSGLGRDTQYF. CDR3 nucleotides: TGTGCCAGCAGCCCTCCCTTCCTATCGGGACTTGGCAGAGATACGCAGTATTTT.

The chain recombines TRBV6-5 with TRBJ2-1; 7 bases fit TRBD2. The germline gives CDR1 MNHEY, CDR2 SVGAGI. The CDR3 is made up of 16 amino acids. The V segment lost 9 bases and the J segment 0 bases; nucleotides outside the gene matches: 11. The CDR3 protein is CASSRTRGFSYNEQFF. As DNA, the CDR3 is TGTGCCAGTAGTAGGACTAGGGGCTTCTCCTACAATGAGCAGTTCTTC.

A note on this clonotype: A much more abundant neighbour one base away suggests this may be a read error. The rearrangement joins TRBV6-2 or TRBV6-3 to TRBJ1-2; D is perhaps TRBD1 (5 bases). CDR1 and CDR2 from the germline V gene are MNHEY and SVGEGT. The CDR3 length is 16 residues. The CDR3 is CASSLWRDLANYSYTF. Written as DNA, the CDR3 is TGTGCCAGCAGCCTTTGGCGGGACTTAGCTAACTATAGCTACACCTTC.

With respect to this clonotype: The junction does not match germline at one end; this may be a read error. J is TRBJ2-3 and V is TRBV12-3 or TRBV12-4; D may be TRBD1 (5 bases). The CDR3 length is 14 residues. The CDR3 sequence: CAISWGLGANTQYF. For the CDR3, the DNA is TGTGCCATCAGTTGGGGCCTCGGTGCAAATACGCAGTATTTT.

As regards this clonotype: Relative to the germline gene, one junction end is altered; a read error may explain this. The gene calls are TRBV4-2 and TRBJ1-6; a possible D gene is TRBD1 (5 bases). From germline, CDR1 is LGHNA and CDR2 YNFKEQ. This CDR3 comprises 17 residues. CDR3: CVSSSTNEGLHGSPLHF. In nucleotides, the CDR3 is TGCGTCAGCAGCTCGACAAATGAGGGGTTGCATGGTTCACCCCTCCACTTT.

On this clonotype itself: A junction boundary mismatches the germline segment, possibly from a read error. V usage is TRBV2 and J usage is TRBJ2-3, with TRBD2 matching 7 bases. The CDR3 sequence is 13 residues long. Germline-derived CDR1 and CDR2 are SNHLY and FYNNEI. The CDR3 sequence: CASSELVAGTRYF. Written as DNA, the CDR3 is TGTGCCAGCAGTGAACTCGTAGCGGGTACGCGGTATTTT.

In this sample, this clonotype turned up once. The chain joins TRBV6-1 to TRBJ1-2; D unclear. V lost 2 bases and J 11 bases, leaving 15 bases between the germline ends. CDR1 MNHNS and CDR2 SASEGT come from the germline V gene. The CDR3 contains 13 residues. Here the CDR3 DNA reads TGTGCCAGCAGTGAACAGGATAACTATTGTTACACCTTC. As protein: CASSEQDNYCYTF.